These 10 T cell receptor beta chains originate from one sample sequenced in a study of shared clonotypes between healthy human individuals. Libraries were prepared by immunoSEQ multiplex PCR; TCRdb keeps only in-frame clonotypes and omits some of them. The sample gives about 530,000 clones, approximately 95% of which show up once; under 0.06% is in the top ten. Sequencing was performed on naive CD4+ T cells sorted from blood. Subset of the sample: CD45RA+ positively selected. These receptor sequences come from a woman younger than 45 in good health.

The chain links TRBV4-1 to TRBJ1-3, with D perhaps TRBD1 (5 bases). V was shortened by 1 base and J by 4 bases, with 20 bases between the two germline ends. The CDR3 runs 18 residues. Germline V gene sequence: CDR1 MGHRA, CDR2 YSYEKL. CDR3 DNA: TGCGCCAGCAGCCAAGGGGCAGGGAAGGCTCGGAAAGGAAACACCATATATTTT. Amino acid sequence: CASSQGAGKARKGNTIYF.

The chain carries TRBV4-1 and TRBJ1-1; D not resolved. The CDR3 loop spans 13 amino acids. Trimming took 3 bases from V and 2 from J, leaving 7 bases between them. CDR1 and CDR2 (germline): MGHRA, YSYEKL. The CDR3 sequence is CASSHSENTEAFF. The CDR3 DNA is TGCGCCAGCAGCCACTCAGAAAACACTGAAGCTTTCTTT.

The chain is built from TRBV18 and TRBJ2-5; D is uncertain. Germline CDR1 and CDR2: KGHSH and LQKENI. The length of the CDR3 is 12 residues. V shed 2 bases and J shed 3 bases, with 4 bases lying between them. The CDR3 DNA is TGTGCCAGCTCACCATCTGAAGAGACCCAGTACTTC. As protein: CASSPSEETQYF.

Here the CDR3 DNA reads TGTGCCAGCTCGGGGGCCAGGGAGACCCAGTACTTC. As protein: CASSGARETQYF. The V and J genes are TRBV18 and TRBJ2-5, with D maybe TRBD1 (6 bases). The germline V and J ends were trimmed by 6 bases and 5 bases, with 10 bases remaining between them. CDR1 KGHSH and CDR2 LQKENI come from the germline V gene. CDR3 length equals 12 residues. Full variable domain (remainder filled in from reference TRBV18 and TRBJ2-5): NAGVMQNPRHLVRRRGQEARLRCSPMKGHSHVYWYRQLPEEGLKFMVYLQKENIIDESGMPKERFSAEFPKEGPSILRIQQVVRGDSAAYFCASSGARETQYFGPGTRLLVL.

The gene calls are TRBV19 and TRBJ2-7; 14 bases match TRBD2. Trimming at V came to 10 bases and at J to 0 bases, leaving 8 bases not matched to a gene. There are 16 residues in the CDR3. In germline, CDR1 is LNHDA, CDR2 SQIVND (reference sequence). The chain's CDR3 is CATSTSGRGSSYEQYF. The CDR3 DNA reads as TGTGCCACTTCGACTAGCGGGAGGGGCAGCTCCTACGAGCAGTACTTC.

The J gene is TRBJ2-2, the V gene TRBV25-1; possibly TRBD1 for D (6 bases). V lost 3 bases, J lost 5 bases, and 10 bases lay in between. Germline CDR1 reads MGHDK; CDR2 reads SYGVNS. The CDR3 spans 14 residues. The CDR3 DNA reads TGTGCCAGCAGTGATTCCGGGACAACCGGGGAGCTGTTTTTT. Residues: CASSDSGTTGELFF.

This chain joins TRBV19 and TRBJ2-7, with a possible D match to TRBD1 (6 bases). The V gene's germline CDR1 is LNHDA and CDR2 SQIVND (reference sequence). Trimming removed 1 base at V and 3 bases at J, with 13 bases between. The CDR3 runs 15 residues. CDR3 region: CASSIVLGQSYEQYF. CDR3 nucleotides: TGTGCCAGTAGTATAGTTCTCGGACAGAGCTACGAGCAGTACTTC.

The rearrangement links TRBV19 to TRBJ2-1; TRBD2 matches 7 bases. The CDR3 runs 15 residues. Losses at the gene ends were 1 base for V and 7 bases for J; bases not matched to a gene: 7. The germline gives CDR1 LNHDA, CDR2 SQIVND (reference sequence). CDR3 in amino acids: CASSIAKAGWNEQFF. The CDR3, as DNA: TGTGCCAGTAGTATAGCAAAAGCGGGGTGGAATGAGCAGTTCTTC.

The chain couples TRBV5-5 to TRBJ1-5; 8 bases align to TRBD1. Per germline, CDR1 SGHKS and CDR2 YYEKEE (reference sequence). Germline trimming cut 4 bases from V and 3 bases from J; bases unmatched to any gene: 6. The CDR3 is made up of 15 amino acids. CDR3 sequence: CASSPGTGVNQPQHF. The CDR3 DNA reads TGTGCCAGCAGCCCCGGGACAGGAGTCAATCAGCCCCAGCATTTT.

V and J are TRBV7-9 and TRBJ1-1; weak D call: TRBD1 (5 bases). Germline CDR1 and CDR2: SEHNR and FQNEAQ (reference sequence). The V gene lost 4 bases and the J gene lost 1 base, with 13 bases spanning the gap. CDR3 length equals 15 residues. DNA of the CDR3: TGTGCCAGCAGCTCCAGGGCTCCCGCGAACACTGAAGCTTTCTTT. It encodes CASSSRAPANTEAFF.